This T cell receptor (beta chain) was documented in a study of CD8 T cell repertoires and HIV-1 epitope variants. From germline, CDR1 is LNHDA and CDR2 SQIVND (reference sequence). V lost 10 bases, J lost 5 bases, and 23 bases lay in between. This CDR3 has 15 residues. Produced via immunoSEQ multiplex PCR; TCRdb's table is partial and in-frame only. This table has about 5,900 clones, roughly 71% appearing once. Turning to this clone: Its specificity is not known.

The chain is built from TRBV19 and TRBJ1-1; D gene unclear. The source material was cultured CD8+ T cells derived from PBMCs. The receptor was isolated from a male donor with HIV. The CDR3 protein is CATSGSTTSDTEAFF. CDR3 sequence (DNA): TGTGCCACTTCGGGAAGTACGACGTCCGATACTGAAGCTTTCTTT. Supplemented by reference TRBV19 and TRBJ1-1, the full variable domain reads DGGITQSPKYLFRKEGQNVTLSCEQNLNHDAMYWYRQDPGQGLRLIYYSQIVNDFQKGDIAEGYSVSREKKESFPLTVTSAQKNPTAFYLCATSGSTTSDTEAFFGQGTRLTVV.